Detailed here is one TCR beta chain. The target antigen is unknown. TCRdb re-called the 5' RACE reads and catalogs CDR3 proteins one per entry, DNA excluded. Its table lists about 300,000 distinct CDR3 sequences. The data were taken from a study of T cells expressing NK-cell markers. Background on the study: Most of the eight sequenced donors tested HCMV-seropositive; one tested seronegative. Regarding the study as a whole: The CD3+CD56-NKG2C+ fraction of a handful of donors was likewise dominated by these clonotypes. Of the CD8+ T cells in a handful of donors, roughly 1.0-7.0% belonged to dominant NKG2C+ clonotypes.

The CDR3 loop spans 15 amino acids. Germline CDR1 KGHDR, CDR2 SFDVKD. The receptor was isolated from a woman between 18 and 70 years old in good health. This chain joins TRBV24-1 and TRBJ2-1; TCRdb picks TRBD2, but there is no DNA to check that call. The sample taken for sequencing was blood T cells: a sorted CD56 or NKG2C T cell subset, CD4+ or CD8+ T cells, or bulk PBMC T cells (not recorded which). CDR3 sequence: CATSDATSTYNEQFF.